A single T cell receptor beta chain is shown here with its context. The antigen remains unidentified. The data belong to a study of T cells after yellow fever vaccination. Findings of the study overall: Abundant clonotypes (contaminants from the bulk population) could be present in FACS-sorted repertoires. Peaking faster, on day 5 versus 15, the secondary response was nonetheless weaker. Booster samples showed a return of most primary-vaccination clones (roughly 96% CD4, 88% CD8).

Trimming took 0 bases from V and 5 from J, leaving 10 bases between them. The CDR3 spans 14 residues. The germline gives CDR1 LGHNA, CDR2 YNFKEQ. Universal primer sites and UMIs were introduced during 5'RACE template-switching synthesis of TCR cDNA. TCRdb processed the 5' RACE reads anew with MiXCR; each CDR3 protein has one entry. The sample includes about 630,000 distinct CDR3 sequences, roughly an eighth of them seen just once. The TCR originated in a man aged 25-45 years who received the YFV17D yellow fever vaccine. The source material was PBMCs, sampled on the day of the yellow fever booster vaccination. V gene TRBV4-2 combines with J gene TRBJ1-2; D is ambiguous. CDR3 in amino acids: CASSQEQHSYGYTF. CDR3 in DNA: TGTGCCAGCAGCCAAGAACAGCATTCGTATGGCTACACCTTC.